This is a list of T cell receptor beta chains from one sample in a study of blood T cell repertoires in COVID-19. Clones were read by immunoSEQ multiplex PCR, and TCRdb kept only the in-frame ones, dropping some. This sample has a few hundred thousand clones, with over 70% found just once. The source material was PBMCs or T cells enriched from blood (not recorded which). The receptors shown here come from a man aged 25-45 years who had recovered from COVID-19. Both conserved end residues are part of each CDR3. The D gene is left open where the match is weak. Rows may omit the clone size; those that give it use once, few, many or a size class.

D gene	V gene	J gene	clone size	CDR3 protein	CDR3 DNA
.	TRBV18	TRBJ2-5	.	CASSLYQGDETQYF	TGTGCCAGCTCATTATATCAAGGAGATGAGACCCAGTACTTC
.	TRBV28	TRBJ1-1	.	CASSPGGQSREAFF	TGTGCCAGCAGCCCAGGCGGACAGAGCCGTGAAGCTTTCTTT
.	TRBV3-1/TRBV3-2	TRBJ2-1	.	CASSPTTGPKWNEQFF	TGTGCCAGCAGCCCCACGACAGGACCAAAGTGGAATGAGCAGTTCTTC
.	TRBV7-2	TRBJ2-7	.	CASSLRDGGYEQYF	TGTGCCAGCAGCTTAAGGGATGGGGGGTACGAGCAGTACTTC
TRBD1	TRBV5-6	TRBJ2-7	once	CASSFPGQGDYEQYF	TGTGCCAGCAGCTTCCCGGGACAGGGGGATTACGAGCAGTACTTC
.	TRBV2	TRBJ1-1	.	CASSRTNFEAFF	TGTGCCAGCAGTCGGACAAACTTTGAAGCTTTCTTT
.	TRBV27	TRBJ2-7	.	CASSLKGLGTYEQYF	TGTGCCAGCAGTTTAAAGGGGCTCGGAACCTACGAGCAGTACTTC
.	TRBV30	TRBJ2-3	.	CAWSPTFTDTQYF	TGTGCCTGGAGTCCGACATTCACAGATACGCAGTATTTT
TRBD2	TRBV5-1	TRBJ2-3	.	CASSLVGLAGGSTDTQYF	TGCGCCAGCAGCTTGGTTGGACTAGCGGGGGGGAGCACAGATACGCAGTATTTT
TRBD2	TRBV2	TRBJ2-3	.	CASSEFGSGGRPQYF	TGTGCCAGCAGTGAATTCGGGAGCGGGGGTCGACCGCAGTATTTT
.	TRBV28	TRBJ1-2	.	CASSGSDHYGYTF	TGTGCCAGCTCAGGTAGTGACCACTATGGCTACACCTTC
.	TRBV30	TRBJ2-7	.	CAWSGDNSYEQYF	TGTGCCTGGAGTGGAGACAACTCCTACGAGCAGTACTTC
.	TRBV5-5	TRBJ1-6	few	CASGGGYNSPLHF	TGTGCCAGCGGCGGAGGTTACAATTCACCCCTCCACTTT